What follows is one T cell receptor (beta chain) and its context. Its specific antigen is unknown. Base-call qualities are not available, and no considerably larger clone is one nucleotide away. The sample originates from a study of cytomegalovirus exposure and HLA in healthy donors (dated by TCRdb to the late 2010s). For the wider study: According to an earlier analysis of 550 to 750 of the donors, 150 million to 200 million T cells yielded over 100 million unique TCR beta sequences and 276 Gb of sequence data. Of the 300 to 400 genotyped donors, around 81% fell in the genetic ancestry cluster associated with self-reported Caucasian donors. A later analysis re-examined previously published TCR beta repertoires from just over 650 donors and added high-resolution HLA genotyping to investigate patterns of TCR occurrence. In addition to the first cohort of 650 to 750 subjects, a separate validation cohort of approximately 130 different subjects was used. A later genetic analysis took genome-wide SNP genotypes for about three fifths of the 666 donors and used that subset as a discovery cohort. An earlier analysis of nearly 600 of the donors applied high-throughput TCR beta sequencing to assess whether each TCR beta V gene segment acted as functional or pseudogenic. Donor age, sex, ethnicity and CMV serostatus were compiled together with the repertoire data. About 310 gigabases of sequencing data and tens of millions of unique TCR sequences were included in an early release covering roughly 600 HLA-typed donors. All discovery cohort repertoires had been generated on a single sequencing platform. The number of typed donors differed by locus: roughly 629-630 for A, B, C, DRB1 and DQB1; 500 to 550 for DQA1; 606 for DPA1; and some 430 for DPB1. On average, 235,054 unique TCR beta nucleotide sequences were sequenced per donor among more than 350 genotyped donors of the cohort, with 15% to 20% of those sequences being non-productive. Class I and class II HLA loci were covered by the typing at four-digit resolution. The study was designed to test whether signatures of past pathogen exposure could be identified by cataloging public T cell receptors. Because of strong linkage in the cohort, five DR-DQ haplotypes were treated as single units for association and clustering. Using immunosequencing, the study profiled T cell repertoires from about 650 subjects and related those repertoires to cytomegalovirus serostatus. In the later analysis, no new phenotypic data were used to find candidate immune exposures; instead, reliance was placed on TCR beta sequences and their occurrence across donors. The study combined high-throughput TCR immunosequencing, statistical association of individual TCRs with disease status, and machine learning to predict cytomegalovirus infection status. General study outcomes and caveats: In a later analysis, TCR association rates were found to vary across HLA loci, with the most associated TCRs seen for DRB1 alleles and the fewest for HLA-C alleles. A later genetic analysis associated a missense DCLRE1C variant with V-gene and J-gene trimming of TCR beta chains, and an independent cohort replicated the association. A later analysis associated 16,951 TCR beta sequences with specific HLA alleles at a false discovery rate of 0.05. The study listed over 150 TCR beta chains as associated with cytomegalovirus. According to the authors, the approach could potentially be generalized to other disease states and immunological phenotypes. For the cohort, immune exposure information was limited to CMV serostatus. Because some donors lacked HLA typing at each locus, the association tests relied only on the typed subset. Presence/absence analyses assumed roughly uniform sequencing depth across donors, an assumption that may not hold. In an earlier analysis of some 500 of the donors, most TCR beta V segments appeared in productive rearrangements about 87% or about 30% of the time, broadly matching IMGT annotations. According to a later analysis, parvovirus B19, influenza, CMV and Epstein-Barr virus appeared linked to several top co-occurrence clusters. A cluster of highly shared sequence variants was judged likely to be a technical artifact of the sequencing pipeline. Because counts were too low, 15 or so rarely observed V segments, including chromosome 9 orphons, were excluded from the earlier analysis of 500 to 700 of the donors. A further reported finding was that TCR beta sequences accurately predicted the HLA-A and HLA-B alleles for most subjects in the first cohort. Some IMGT-functional V segments, including TRBV6-2 and TRBV6-3, could not be distinguished by the 87-base-pair reads and were therefore excluded. A later analysis found that HLA-associated TCR beta chains were more clonally expanded and had lower generation probabilities than equally common non-associated chains. When HLA alleles, especially DR and DQ, strongly co-occurred, attributing TCR associations to individual alleles was difficult. In a later analysis, most CMV-associated TCR beta chains were found to appear HLA-restricted, with HLA associations seemingly driven largely by CMV exposure. In vitro tests confirmed that three of the cytomegalovirus-associated TCR beta chains recognize cytomegalovirus antigens. Linkage disequilibrium might explain the correlated functional status among segregating V segments, but an unknown experimental factor could not be ruled out. In a later genetic analysis, fewer N-insertions in productive TCRs were reported among donors in an Asian-associated ancestry cluster than the approximately 670-donor mean. In this cohort, only TCR beta chains were sequenced, and detectable features were limited by the absence of alpha or paired-chain data. In both the original and validation cohorts, the classifier was reported to diagnose cytomegalovirus status with high specificity and sensitivity. Most TCR sequences were seen in very few donors, while some public TCRs were found in many individuals.

Libraries were constructed by the immunoSEQ multiplex PCR assay. The multiplex PCR relied on a mix of 60 forward primers for TCR Vbeta segments and 13 reverse primers for TCR Jbeta segments. A multiplex PCR assay on genomic DNA amplified the CDR3 region of rearranged TCR beta genes. Amplified TCR beta libraries were sequenced as 87-base-pair reads on the Illumina HiSeq System. For the original study's pipeline: In a later analysis, tens of millions of unique TCR beta chains were counted across the approximately 640 repertoires, and about 10 million of these chains were shared by at least two donors. To remove PCR and sequencing errors, raw reads were error-corrected and collapsed into unique sequences using a nearest-neighbor algorithm that merged closely related sequences. Alignment of CDR3 sequences to IMGT reference sequences was used to assign V, D and J gene segments. Each retained sequence needed at least a six-nucleotide match to both a V gene segment and a J gene segment. A rearrangement counted as productive if the CDR3 had no stop codons and remained in frame with V and J, and every other rearrangement counted as non-productive. Following IMGT convention, CDR3 was defined as the stretch from the second conserved V-encoded cysteine up to the conserved J-encoded phenylalanine. The earlier analysis of about 590 of the donors excluded sequences that lacked an unambiguous match to a single V gene segment. In an earlier analysis of about 590 of the donors, a V segment was called functional when productive rearrangements were above 56.7%, and segregating when the standard deviation between donors exceeded 5%. A statistical classification framework was built to diagnose cytomegalovirus status from the catalog of TCR beta chain sequences. In a later analysis, V and J genes were assigned by comparing TCR nucleotide sequences against IMGT/GENE-DB human TR gene sequences. The TCRdist pipeline was used in a later analysis to assign CDR3 sequences and most-parsimonious VDJ recombination scenarios. A later analysis defined each TCR beta chain by its CDR3 amino acid sequence plus V-gene family, and excluded reads lacking a unique V-gene family. As a way to deal with suspected cross-contamination and a sequencing artifact, a later analysis dropped approximately 570 nucleotide sequences that were highly shared and had low generation probability. A later analysis calculated a clonal expansion index for each public chain from normalized within-repertoire ranks of inferred template counts. Generation probabilities in a later analysis came from a VDJ recombination model fitted to out-of-frame rearrangements, and those results were checked against IGoR. A later analysis scored TCR-TCR, TCR-HLA and TCR-CMV co-occurrence with hypergeometric tests, applying a repertoire-size bias correction to TCR pairs. To estimate false discovery rates, a later analysis permuted the HLA or CMV assignments 20 times. In a later analysis, co-occurring TCRs were grouped using DBSCAN, with TCRdist sequence similarity added in when clustering inside HLA-allele-positive subsets. For co-occurrence clustering, repertoires with fewer than 30,000 or more than 120,000 public chains were excluded, along with about five repertoires with anomalous nucleotide sharing. TCRdb took over this immuneACCESS table, retaining in-frame rearrangements with V and J assigned. Such tables are incomplete; in checked studies, under half of the missing clones stem from an unresolved V gene, and the remainder is unexplained. The DNA was the basis for D and trimming; V, J and clone size are from that table. Here the sample has about 96,000 clones; approximately 75% occur a single time. Of the sample, 14% falls within the top ten clones.

The cohort was made up of 650 to 700 healthy bone marrow donors. At the time of sampling, all cohort members were nominally healthy, though unrecorded immune exposures were likely present. The donor was CMV seropositive and belonged to the group of about 290 seropositive cohort members. Every donor gave a peripheral blood sample, and the peripheral blood mononuclear cells from that sample were used for TCR beta sequencing. Genomic DNA extraction from the blood cell samples was performed with the Qiagen DNeasy Blood Extraction Kit. Sequences MGHRA (CDR1) and YSYEKL (CDR2) are obtained from the germline V gene. V was cut back by 0 bases and J by 5 bases, leaving a gap of 14 bases between them. Including cysteine and phenylalanine, the CDR3 has 16 amino acids. Only the CDR3 portion is preserved as DNA: 48 bases, with reading frame beginning at the first base.

The sample taken for sequencing was PBMCs. This sequence uses TRBV4-1 and TRBJ1-5; the D region possibly corresponds to TRBD1 (5 bases align). This clonotype was obtained from a woman between 70 and 85 years old in good health and CMV-seropositive. The nucleotide sequence is given as TGCGCCAGCAGCCAAGATCTCAACAGGCTTCATCAGCCCCAGCATTTT. This gives the protein CASSQDLNRLHQPQHF.